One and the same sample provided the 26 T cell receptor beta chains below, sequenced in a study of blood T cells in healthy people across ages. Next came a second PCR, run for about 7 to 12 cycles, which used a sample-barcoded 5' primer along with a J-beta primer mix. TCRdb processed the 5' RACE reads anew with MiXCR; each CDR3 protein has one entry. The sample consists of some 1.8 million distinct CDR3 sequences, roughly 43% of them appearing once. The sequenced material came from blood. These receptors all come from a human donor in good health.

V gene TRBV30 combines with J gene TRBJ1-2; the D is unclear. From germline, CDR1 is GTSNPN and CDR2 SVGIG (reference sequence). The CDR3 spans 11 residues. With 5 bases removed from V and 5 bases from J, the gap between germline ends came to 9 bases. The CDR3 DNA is TGTGCCTGGCGGCTAGGGTATGGCTACACCTTC. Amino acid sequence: CAWRLGYGYTF.

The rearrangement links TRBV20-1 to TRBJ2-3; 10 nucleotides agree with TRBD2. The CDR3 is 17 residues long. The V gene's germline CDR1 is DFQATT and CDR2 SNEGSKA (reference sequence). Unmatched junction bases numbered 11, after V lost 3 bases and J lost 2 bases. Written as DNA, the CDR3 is TGCAGTGCTAGCACGGACCTTAGCGGGGGGTACACAGATACGCAGTATTTT. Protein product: CSASTDLSGGYTDTQYF.

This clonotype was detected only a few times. The CDR3 DNA reads TGTGCCAGCAAGATAGAAGCCAAAAACATTCAGTACTTC. Translated, it gives CASKIEAKNIQYF. The rearrangement links TRBV2 to TRBJ2-4; D is ambiguous. V was clipped by 7 bases and J by 0 bases, with 7 bases between them. Germline V lookup: CDR1 SNHLY, CDR2 FYNNEI. The CDR3 length is 13 residues.

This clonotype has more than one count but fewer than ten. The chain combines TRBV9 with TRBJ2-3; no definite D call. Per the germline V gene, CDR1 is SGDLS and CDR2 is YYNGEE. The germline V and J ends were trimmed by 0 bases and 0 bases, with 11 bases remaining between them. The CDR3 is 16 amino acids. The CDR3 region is CASSVGGTRSTDTQYF. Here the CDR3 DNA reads TGTGCCAGCAGCGTAGGCGGCACCCGTAGCACAGATACGCAGTATTTT.

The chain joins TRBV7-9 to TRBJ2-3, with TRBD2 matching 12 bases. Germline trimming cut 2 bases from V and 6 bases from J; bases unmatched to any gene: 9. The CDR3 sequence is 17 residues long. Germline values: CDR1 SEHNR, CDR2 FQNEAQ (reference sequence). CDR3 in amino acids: CASSLTTTSGGRDTQYF. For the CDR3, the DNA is TGTGCCAGCAGCTTAACCACGACTAGCGGGGGACGGGATACGCAGTATTTT.

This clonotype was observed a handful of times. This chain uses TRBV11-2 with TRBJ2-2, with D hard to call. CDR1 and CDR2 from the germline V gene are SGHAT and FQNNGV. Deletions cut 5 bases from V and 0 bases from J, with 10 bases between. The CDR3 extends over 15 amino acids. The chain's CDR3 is CASSTIRPNTGELFF. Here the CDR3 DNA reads TGTGCCAGCAGCACCATACGGCCGAACACCGGGGAGCTGTTTTTT.

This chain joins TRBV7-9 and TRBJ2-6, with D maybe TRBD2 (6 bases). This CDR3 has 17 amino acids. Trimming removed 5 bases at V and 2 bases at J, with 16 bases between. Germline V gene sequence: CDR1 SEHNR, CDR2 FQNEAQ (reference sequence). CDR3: CASSLSGRSPGANVLTF. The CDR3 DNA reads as TGTGCCAGCAGCCTTAGCGGTAGGAGTCCTGGGGCCAACGTCCTGACTTTC.

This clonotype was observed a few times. CDR3 residues: CSVEDGGKLFF. CDR3 nucleotides: TGCAGCGTTGAAGATGGGGGAAAACTGTTTTTT. The rearrangement uses TRBV29-1 and TRBJ1-4, with D possibly being TRBD1 (5 bases). Trimming stripped 0 bases from V and 10 bases from J, with 6 bases between. Germline values: CDR1 SQVTM, CDR2 ANQGSEA. This CDR3 has 11 amino acids.

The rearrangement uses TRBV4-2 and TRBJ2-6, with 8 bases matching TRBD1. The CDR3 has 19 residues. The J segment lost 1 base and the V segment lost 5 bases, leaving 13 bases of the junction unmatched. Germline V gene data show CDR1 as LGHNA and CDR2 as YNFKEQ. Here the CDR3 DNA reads TGTGCCAGCAGCTTACGCCCGACAGGGGTCGGGTCTGGGGCCAACGTCCTGACTTTC. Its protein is CASSLRPTGVGSGANVLTF.

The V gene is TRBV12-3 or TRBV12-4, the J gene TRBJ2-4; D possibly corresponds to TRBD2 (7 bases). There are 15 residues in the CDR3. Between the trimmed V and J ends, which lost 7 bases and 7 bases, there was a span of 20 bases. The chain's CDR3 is CASTDPLGGANIQYF. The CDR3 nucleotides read TGTGCCAGCACAGACCCTCTGGGGGGGGCGAACATTCAGTACTTC.

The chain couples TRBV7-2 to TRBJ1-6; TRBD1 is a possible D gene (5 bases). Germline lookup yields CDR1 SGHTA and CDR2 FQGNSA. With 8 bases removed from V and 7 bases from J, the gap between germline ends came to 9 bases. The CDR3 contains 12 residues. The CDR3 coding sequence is TGTGCCAGCGGCGACAGAAATTCACCCCTCCACTTT. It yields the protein CASGDRNSPLHF.

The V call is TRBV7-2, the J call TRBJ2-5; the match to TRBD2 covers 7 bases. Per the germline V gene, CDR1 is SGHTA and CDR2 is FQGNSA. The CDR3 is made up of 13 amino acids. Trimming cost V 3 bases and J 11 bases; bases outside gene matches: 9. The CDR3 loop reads CASSFKSGDEQYF. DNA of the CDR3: TGTGCCAGCAGCTTCAAGAGCGGGGATGAGCAGTACTTC. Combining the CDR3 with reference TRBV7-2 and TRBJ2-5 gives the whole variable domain GAGVSQSPSNKVTEKGKDVELRCDPISGHTALYWYRQSLGQGLEFLIYFQGNSAPDKSGLPSDRFSAERTGGSVSTLTIQRTQQEDSAVYLCASSFKSGDEQYFGPGTRLLVL.

The CDR3 nucleotides read TGTGCCACCAGTGGGCCGGGACAGGGTTGGTCCTACAATGAGCAGTTCTTC. This gives the protein CATSGPGQGWSYNEQFF. The V gene is TRBV24-1, the J gene TRBJ2-1; 9 positions agree with TRBD1. CDR1 and CDR2 from the germline V gene are KGHDR and SFDVKD. This CDR3 contains 17 residues. V was pared by 5 bases and J by 1 base, with 8 bases of the junction left unmatched.

As DNA, the CDR3 is TGTGCCAGCAGCTTGGAACAGGGGCAAACTTTAAGAAGGGTTGGAGGGCCTGAAGCTTTCTTT. The encoded protein is CASSLEQGQTLRRVGGPEAFF. J is TRBJ1-1 and V is TRBV5-6; TRBD1 matches at 7 bases. The CDR3 contains 21 residues. CDR1 is SGHDT, CDR2 YYEEEE, per germline. After removal of 0 bases from V and 6 bases from J, the junction contained 26 bases not matched to a gene.

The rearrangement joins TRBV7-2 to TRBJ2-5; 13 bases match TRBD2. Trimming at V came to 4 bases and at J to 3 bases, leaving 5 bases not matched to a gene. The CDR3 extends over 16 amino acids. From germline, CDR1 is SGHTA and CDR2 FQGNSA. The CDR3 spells CASSWTSGGVEETQYF. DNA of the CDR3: TGTGCCAGCAGCTGGACTAGCGGGGGCGTTGAAGAGACCCAGTACTTC.

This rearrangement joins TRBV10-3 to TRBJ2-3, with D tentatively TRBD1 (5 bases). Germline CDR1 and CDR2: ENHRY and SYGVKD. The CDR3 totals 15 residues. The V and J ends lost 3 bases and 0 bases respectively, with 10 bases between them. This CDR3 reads CAISDPTESTDTQYF. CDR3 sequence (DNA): TGTGCCATCAGTGACCCGACAGAAAGCACAGATACGCAGTATTTT.

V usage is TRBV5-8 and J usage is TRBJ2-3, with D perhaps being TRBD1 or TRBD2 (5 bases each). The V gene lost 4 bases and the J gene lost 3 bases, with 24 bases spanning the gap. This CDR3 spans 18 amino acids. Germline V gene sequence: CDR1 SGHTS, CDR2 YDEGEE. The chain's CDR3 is CASSLRTWDPDETDTQYF. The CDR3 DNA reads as TGTGCCAGCAGCCTTAGAACATGGGACCCCGATGAGACAGATACGCAGTATTTT.

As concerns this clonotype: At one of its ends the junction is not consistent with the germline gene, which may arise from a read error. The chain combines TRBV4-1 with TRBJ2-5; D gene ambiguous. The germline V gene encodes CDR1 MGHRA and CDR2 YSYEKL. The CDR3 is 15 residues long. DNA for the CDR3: TGCCCCAGCAGCCAAGATAGACTCTTGCAAGAGACCCAGTACTTC. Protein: CPSSQDRLLQETQYF.

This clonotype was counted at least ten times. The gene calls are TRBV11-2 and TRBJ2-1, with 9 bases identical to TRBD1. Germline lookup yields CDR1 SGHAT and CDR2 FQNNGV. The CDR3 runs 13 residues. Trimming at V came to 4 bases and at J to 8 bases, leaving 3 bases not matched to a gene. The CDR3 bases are TGTGCCAGCAGCTACGACAGGGGGGATGAGCAGTTCTTC. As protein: CASSYDRGDEQFF.

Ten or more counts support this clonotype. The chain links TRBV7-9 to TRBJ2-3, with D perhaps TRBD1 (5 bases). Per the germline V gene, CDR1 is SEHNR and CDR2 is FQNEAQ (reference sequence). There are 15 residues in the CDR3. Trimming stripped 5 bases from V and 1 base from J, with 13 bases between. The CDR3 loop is CASSTLQERTDTQYF. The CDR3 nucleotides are TGTGCCAGCAGCACCTTACAGGAACGCACAGATACGCAGTATTTT.

The CDR3 region has the DNA TGCGCCAGCAGCTCCATCAGCAGGGTTCAAGAGACCCAGTACTTC. Its translation: CASSSISRVQETQYF. The chain links TRBV5-1 to TRBJ2-5; the D gene is possibly TRBD1 (5 bases). Between the trimmed V and J ends, which lost 3 bases and 2 bases, there was a span of 14 bases. In germline, CDR1 is SGHRS, CDR2 YFSETQ. This CDR3 is built from 15 residues.

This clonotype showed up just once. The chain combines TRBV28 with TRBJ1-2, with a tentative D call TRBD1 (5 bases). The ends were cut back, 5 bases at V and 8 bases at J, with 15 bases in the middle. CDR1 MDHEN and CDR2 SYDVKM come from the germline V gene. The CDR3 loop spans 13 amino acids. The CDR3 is CASSDGGWEGYTF. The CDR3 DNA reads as TGTGCCAGCAGTGACGGGGGATGGGAAGGCTACACCTTC.

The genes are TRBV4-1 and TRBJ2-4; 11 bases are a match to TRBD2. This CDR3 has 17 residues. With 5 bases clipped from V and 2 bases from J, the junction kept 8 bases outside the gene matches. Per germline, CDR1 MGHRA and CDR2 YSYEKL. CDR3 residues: CASSEPTSGVSKNIQYF. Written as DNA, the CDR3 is TGCGCCAGCAGCGAGCCGACTAGCGGGGTATCCAAAAACATTCAGTACTTC.

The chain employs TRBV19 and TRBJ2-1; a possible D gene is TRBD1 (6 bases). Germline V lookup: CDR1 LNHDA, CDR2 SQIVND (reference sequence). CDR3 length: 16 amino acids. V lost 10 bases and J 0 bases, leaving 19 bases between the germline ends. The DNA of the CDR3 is TGTGCCACAAGCTCGGAACAGGGTTCCTCCTACAATGAGCAGTTCTTC. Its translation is CATSSEQGSSYNEQFF.

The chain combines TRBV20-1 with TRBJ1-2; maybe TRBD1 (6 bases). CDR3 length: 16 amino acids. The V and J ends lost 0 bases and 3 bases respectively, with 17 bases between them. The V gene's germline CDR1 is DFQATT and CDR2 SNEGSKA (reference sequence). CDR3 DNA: TGCAGTGCTAGAGATCGAGATTTGGGGGCAGACTATGGCTACACCTTC. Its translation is CSARDRDLGADYGYTF.

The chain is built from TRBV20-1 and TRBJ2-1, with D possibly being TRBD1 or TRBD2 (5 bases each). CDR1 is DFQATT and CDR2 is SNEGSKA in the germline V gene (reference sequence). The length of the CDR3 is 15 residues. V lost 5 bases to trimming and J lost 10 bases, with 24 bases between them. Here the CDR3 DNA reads TGCAGTGCTGGTAGTCACTATTCCGACAGAGGGGAGCAGTTCTTC. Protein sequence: CSAGSHYSDRGEQFF.